This TCR beta chain comes out of a study of control samples from healthy donors and cancer patients. This clone showed up just a few times. The germline V and J ends were trimmed by 2 bases and 5 bases, with 6 bases remaining between them. Germline V gene sequence: CDR1 MDHEN, CDR2 SYDVKM. CDR3 length: 12 residues. The table came from immunoSEQ multiplex PCR; TCRdb's copy has only in-frame clones and leaves some out. The data hold fewer than 9,500 clones, with roughly nine tenths observed a single time. The chain recombines TRBV28 with TRBJ1-2; D gene unclear. The sequence was obtained from a man in his fifties or sixties with colorectal cancer. What was sequenced was PBMCs. The CDR3 sequence is CASSLRPYGYTF. The DNA for the CDR3 is TGTGCCAGCAGTTTAAGGCCTTATGGCTACACCTTC.